The clone carrying this TCR beta chain was seen a handful of times. The sample belongs to a study of blood T cell repertoires in COVID-19. Study background: Donors in the United States, Italy and Spain gave samples during acute or convalescent COVID-19. Nucleic acid was either cDNA or gDNA, and it came from T cells, B-cell-depleted T cells, or PBMCs.

As handled by the study authors: Amplification with reference gene primers provided the estimates of nucleated cell counts. Sequenced by immunoSEQ multiplex PCR; TCRdb stores in-frame clones only, minus some. That table furnishes V, J and clone size, whereas the DNA furnished D and trimming. Of 95,000 to 100,000 clones listed, 70% to 80% were seen once; the top ten hold 15% to 20%. V lost 5 bases to trimming and J lost 5 bases; unmatched junction nucleotides: 5. This CDR3 contains 15 residues. Germline V gives CDR1 SGHNT, CDR2 YENEEA. This TCR was recovered from an elderly woman with active or convalescent COVID-19. The chain couples TRBV11-3 to TRBJ2-1; 11 nucleotides line up with TRBD2. The specimen sequenced was peripheral blood. The CDR3 DNA follows: TGTGCCAGCAGCCATGGACTAGCGGGCGACAATGAGCAGTTCTTC. It codes for CASSHGLAGDNEQFF.